This record looks at one T cell receptor beta chain sequence and its context. This clonotype has just a few counts. Its target antigen remains unknown. Base qualities are not at hand, and no much larger clone is one base apart. V trim: 6 bases; J trim: 3 bases; unmatched bases: 7. For CDR1 and CDR2, the germline V gene (reference sequence) lists DFQATT and SNEGSKA. Counted from cysteine to phenylalanine, this CDR3 has 13 amino acids. CDR3 DNA is the only sequence kept; it has 39 bases, read in frame from the first base. These data originate in a study of response to subunit inactivated influenza vaccine (dated by TCRdb to the late 2010s). Background on the whole study: The study used deep quantitative T cell receptor repertoire profiling to track responses to a trivalent subunit inactivated influenza vaccine. Overall study outcomes, separate from this receptor: According to the authors, only a limited number of new T cells may be recruited by each seasonal influenza vaccination.

Library preparation was by RT-PCR. Sequencing relied on an Illumina HiSeq 2500. TCRdb itself trimmed the public reads at Q25 with fastp, ran MiXCR and retained productive beta chains. Rows with one shared CDR3 protein collapse into an entry with the most common genes and DNA. The sample table records about 500,000 distinct CDR3 sequences; 16% of these occur just once. The top ten clones comprise approximately 3% of the sample. Recombination linked TRBV20-1 to TRBJ2-5; the junction holds 7 bases that match TRBD2. The receptor's source is a man between 50 and 69 years old who received an inactivated influenza vaccine. Donor details come from another sample of the same person, matched by shared clones. The specimen was CD4+ T cells sorted from PBMCs, collected around 25 months after vaccination. This receptor carries the CDR3 CSALPSGEETQYF. The DNA reads TGCAGTGCCCTCCCTAGCGGCGAAGAGACCCAGTACTTC.